The 3 T cell receptor beta chains below come from one sample, sequenced in a study of molecular identifiers for immune sequencing clone quantification (dated by TCRdb to 2016 to 2018). The library was obtained by PCR. Sequencing was carried out with a NextSeq 500. The public reads were reanalyzed by TCRdb: fastp trimming at Q25, MiXCR alignment, in-frame beta chains only. Identical CDR3 proteins give one entry, which carries the most common genes and DNA. The sample table contains some 680,000 distinct CDR3 sequences; only one count was recorded for 25% of them. About 0.84% of the sample comes from the top ten. The specimen sequenced was naive CD8+ T cells from blood, with Jurkat cell RNA spiked in. What the cell subset or site label conveys for this sample: FACS-sorted CD8+CD4-CCR7+CD45RA+ naive T cells. These receptors all come from a human donor in good health. Some libraries in this study had Jurkat cell RNA spiked in.

V gene TRBV6-5 combines with J gene TRBJ2-5; 12 positions agree with TRBD2. V shed 5 bases and J 2 bases; nucleotides not matched to a gene: 6. The germline gives CDR1 MNHEY, CDR2 SVGAGI. The CDR3 loop spans 16 amino acids. The CDR3 coding sequence is TGTGCCAGCAGTCTCCTAGCGGGGGGGCGTCAAGAGACCCAGTACTTC. This encodes CASSLLAGGRQETQYF.

This clonotype was observed a few times. The genes are TRBV20-1 and TRBJ1-5; D remains ambiguous. V lost 0 bases and J lost 2, with 14 bases in between. CDR1 is DFQATT and CDR2 is SNEGSKA in the germline V gene (reference sequence). The CDR3 loop spans 16 amino acids. The CDR3 bases are TGCAGTGCTAGAGATTATAAGTCCAGCGGCAATCAGCCCCAGCATTTT. As protein: CSARDYKSSGNQPQHF.

On this clonotype: This likely comes from a read error, as the CDR3 has no conserved phenylalanine or tryptophan at its end. CDR3 region: CAWSVWEGTSGRQETQYY. CDR3 coding DNA: TGTGCCTGGAGTGTCTGGGAAGGGACTAGCGGGAGACAAGAGACCCAGTACTAC. The V and J genes are TRBV30 and TRBJ2-5, with 14 nucleotides matching TRBD2. The CDR3 has 18 residues. Germline-derived CDR1 and CDR2 are GTSNPN and SVGIG (reference sequence). Trimming took 0 bases from V and 2 from J; bases not matched to a gene: 8.